This is a list of T cell receptor beta chains from one sample in a study of Graves' ophthalmopathy and Graves' hyperthyroidism. TCRdb re-analysed the multiplex PCR reads in MiXCR, keeping a single row per CDR3 protein. The sample records 200,000 to 250,000 distinct CDR3 sequences, 20% to 25% being singletons. Specimen: peripheral blood. Source of these receptors: a woman aged 45-65 years with Graves' ophthalmopathy. Both conserved end residues are part of each CDR3. A D gene is named only where the DNA matches it firmly. Clone size appears in some rows only: once, few, many, or a class for an expanded clone.

>few|TRBV9|14|TRBJ2-7|NA
CASSVGGYPYEQYF
TGTGCCAGCAGCGTAGGAGGCTATCCATACGAGCAGTACTTC
>few|TRBV19|20|TRBJ2-7|TRBD2
CASTMGLGTSGRFRSYEQYF
TGTGCCAGTACCATGGGGCTCGGGACTAGCGGGAGATTTCGGTCCTACGAGCAGTACTTC
>few|TRBV6-1|15|TRBJ1-4|NA
CASSERRQGFEKLFF
TGTGCCAGCAGTGAAAGGCGGCAGGGGTTTGAAAAACTGTTTTTT
>many|TRBV20-1|12|TRBJ2-7|NA
CSASELVWEQYF
TGCAGTGCTAGCGAACTAGTGTGGGAGCAGTACTTC
>many|TRBV11-1|14|TRBJ1-2|TRBD1
CASSSGTGGRGYTF
TGTGCCAGCAGCTCCGGGACAGGGGGTCGTGGCTACACCTTC
>NA|TRBV5-1|15|TRBJ2-7|TRBD1
CASSGGDRVEAEQYF
TGCGCCAGCAGCGGAGGGGACAGGGTGGAGGCCGAGCAGTACTTC
>few|TRBV3-1|16|TRBJ2-6|NA
CASSRFWGSGANVLTF
TGTGCCAGCAGCCGATTTTGGGGCTCTGGGGCCAACGTCCTGACTTTC
>NA|TRBV6-5|13|TRBJ2-7|NA
CASSYPGGYEQYF
TGTGCCAGCAGTTACCCGGGCGGTTACGAGCAGTACTTC
>many|TRBV19|14|TRBJ1-5|NA
CASSLRTANQPQHF
TGTGCCAGTAGTCTCAGGACAGCGAATCAGCCCCAGCATTTT
>NA|TRBV24-1|15|TRBJ2-7|NA
CATSDTGSASNEQYF
TGTGCCACCAGTGACACCGGGTCAGCGAGCAACGAGCAGTACTTC
>NA|TRBV11-2|16|TRBJ2-7|NA
CASSLDIASANYEQYF
TGTGCCAGCAGCTTAGATATAGCTAGCGCAAACTACGAGCAGTACTTC
>many|TRBV28|13|TRBJ2-5|NA
CASSSQAPETQYF
TGTGCCAGCAGTTCACAGGCTCCAGAGACCCAGTACTTC
>once|TRBV11-2|15|TRBJ2-2|NA
CASSFFPLNTGELFF
TGTGCCAGCAGCTTTTTTCCCCTGAACACCGGGGAGCTGTTTTTT
>many|TRBV28|16|TRBJ2-4|TRBD2
CASSSDLTSGRNIQYF
TGTGCCAGCAGTTCCGACCTTACTAGCGGTCGAAACATTCAGTACTTC
>many|TRBV20-1|16|TRBJ2-1|TRBD2
CSARDYSGRVRNEQFF
TGCAGTGCTAGAGATTATAGCGGGAGGGTAAGAAATGAGCAGTTCTTC
>many|TRBV6-2/TRBV6-3|15|TRBJ1-5|NA
CASSYDSFFDQPQHF
TGTGCCAGCAGTTACGACTCTTTTTTCGATCAGCCCCAGCATTTT
>many|TRBV28|16|TRBJ1-5|TRBD1
CASSVAPGTGLLPQHF
TGTGCCAGCAGTGTCGCCCCCGGGACAGGTCTTTTGCCCCAGCATTTT
>many|TRBV2|12|TRBJ2-2|NA
CASTRNTGELFF
TGTGCCAGCACTCGAAACACCGGGGAGCTGTTTTTT
>many|TRBV12-3/TRBV12-4|17|TRBJ1-5|TRBD1
CASSLMIGGAGGQPQHF
TGTGCCAGCAGTTTAATGATAGGGGGGGCAGGGGGTCAGCCCCAGCATTTT
>many|TRBV28|12|TRBJ2-7|NA
CAPRWGIYEQYF
TGTGCCCCCCGTTGGGGTATCTACGAGCAGTACTTC
>NA|TRBV12-3/TRBV12-4|17|TRBJ1-6|TRBD1
CASSPWDRGAYNSPLHF
TGTGCCAGCAGCCCATGGGACAGGGGAGCCTATAATTCACCCCTCCACTTT
>NA|TRBV27|13|TRBJ1-5|NA
CASSAGSNQPQHF
TGTGCCAGCAGTGCCGGGAGCAATCAGCCCCAGCATTTT
>many|TRBV12-3/TRBV12-4|16|TRBJ1-2|TRBD1
CASSLAETGGNYGYTF
TGTGCCAGCAGTTTGGCGGAGACAGGGGGGAACTATGGCTACACCTTC
>once|TRBV24-1|13|TRBJ2-5|NA
CATSDLRRETQYF
TGTGCCACCAGTGATTTGCGCAGAGAGACCCAGTACTTC
>NA|TRBV12-3/TRBV12-4|15|TRBJ1-1|NA
CASTPTVREDVKASF
TGTGCCAGCACTCCCACGGTCAGGGAGGACGTGAAGGCTTCCTTT
>NA|TRBV6-1|14|TRBJ1-5|TRBD1
CASSRTGVGQPQHF
TGTGCCAGCAGTCGTACAGGGGTGGGTCAGCCCCAGCATTTT
>many|TRBV27|15|TRBJ1-1|NA
CASSFARGKNTEAFF
TGTGCCAGCAGTTTTGCGAGGGGCAAGAACACTGAAGCTTTCTTT
>many|TRBV7-9|12|TRBJ1-2|TRBD1
CASKGQNYGYTF
TGTGCCAGCAAGGGACAGAACTATGGCTACACCTTC
>many|TRBV6-1|14|TRBJ2-5|TRBD1
CASREPGQQETQYF
TGTGCCAGCAGGGAACCGGGACAGCAAGAGACCCAGTACTTC
>many|TRBV15|15|TRBJ2-2|NA
CATSSRDGYTGELFF
TGTGCCACCAGCAGCCGGGACGGATACACCGGGGAGCTGTTTTTT
>NA|TRBV18|13|TRBJ2-5|NA
CASSQGTGETQYF
TGTGCCAGCTCGCAGGGGACCGGGGAGACCCAGTACTTC
>NA|TRBV25-1|15|TRBJ2-5|TRBD1
CASSEQGAVGETQYF
TGTGCCAGCAGTGAACAGGGGGCGGTTGGTGAGACCCAGTACTTC
>many|TRBV12-3/TRBV12-4|15|TRBJ2-3|NA
CASSLTGTITDTQYF
TGTGCCAGCAGTTTGACCGGGACGATCACAGATACGCAGTATTTT
>NA|TRBV6-1|14|TRBJ1-1|NA
CASRPGRMNTEAFF
TGTGCCAGCAGGCCGGGACGGATGAACACTGAAGCTTTCTTT
>many|TRBV27|15|TRBJ1-1|TRBD1
CASSPGQWANTEAFF
TGTGCCAGCAGTCCGGGACAGTGGGCGAACACTGAAGCTTTCTTT
>many|TRBV6-1|15|TRBJ2-3|NA
CASSEGRGVGDTQYF
TGTGCCAGCAGTGAGGGCAGGGGGGTAGGGGATACGCAGTATTTT
>NA|TRBV27|16|TRBJ2-2|TRBD2
CASSPGGGRNTGELFF
TGTGCCAGCAGCCCGGGCGGGGGGCGAAACACCGGGGAGCTGTTTTTT
>many|TRBV12-3/TRBV12-4|14|TRBJ2-7|NA
CASFFSGRLYEQYF
TGTGCCAGCTTCTTCTCGGGCAGACTCTACGAGCAGTACTTC